What follows is one T cell receptor (beta chain) and its context. Its antigen is undetermined. The CDR3 is 16 residues long. The germline CDR1 and CDR2 sequences are SGHRS and YFSETQ. Trimming cost V 3 bases and J 6 bases; bases outside gene matches: 6. The data originate from a study of a mutant IDH1 vaccine in newly diagnosed glioma. Study context: Radiotherapy, temozolomide, or both had been given previously, and both were given to most. Findings of the study overall: Pseudoprogression apparently lacked any relation to changes in top peripheral T cell clonotypes. Induction of immune responses by the vaccine occurred in roughly 93% of patients.

Regarding time point: week 23, last vaccination. Every vaccination contained 300 ug of the mutant IDH1 20-mer peptide and was paired with topical imiquimod. Astrocytomas that were new, WHO grade 3 or 4, IDH1-mutant and ATRX-lost were present in the donors. The table came from immunoSEQ multiplex PCR; TCRdb's copy has only in-frame clones and leaves some out. The sample has approximately 50,000 clones; 87% are singletons. This rearrangement joins TRBV5-1 to TRBJ2-4; 13 bases agree with TRBD2. This specimen consisted of PBMCs, obtained from a glioma patient whose treatment included an IDH1 peptide vaccine. The clonotype was recovered from a man aged 40-55 years with glioma. The CDR3 loop reads CASSSGLAGEINIQYF. The CDR3, as DNA: TGCGCCAGCAGCTCAGGACTAGCGGGAGAGATAAACATTCAGTACTTC.